Described below is a single TCR beta chain sequence and its context. Its antigen remains unknown. The germline V gene encodes CDR1 SGDLS and CDR2 YYNGEE. The V and J ends lost 4 bases and 5 bases, in that order; junction bases with no gene match: 10. The CDR3 runs 15 residues. Sequencing targeted expressed TCRB transcripts, as all isolated RNA had been reverse transcribed. Generated by immunoSEQ multiplex PCR, the TCRdb table keeps only in-frame clones and is missing some. The sample carries about 350,000 clones, roughly a fifth recorded once. These data are taken from a study of beta chain features in type 1 diabetes. Whole-study results and caveats: In cDNA sequencing, cells with high TCR expression could be over-represented. Compared to healthy donors, patients appeared to have naive, central memory and Treg TCRB repertoires that were more alike.

V and J are TRBV9 and TRBJ2-5; 8 bases align to TRBD1. The specimen sequenced was naive CD4+ T cells from blood. The TCR was taken from a woman aged 18-29 years in good health. The CDR3 loop is CASSIRTGNGETQYF. The CDR3 coding sequence is TGTGCCAGCAGCATCCGGACAGGGAATGGGGAGACCCAGTACTTC.